This T cell receptor (beta chain) was profiled in a study of T cells in Graves' hyperthyroidism and ophthalmopathy. Germline CDR1 reads KGHDR; CDR2 reads SFDVKD. This CDR3 contains 15 residues. On this clonotype: One end of the junction is discordant with germline, which a read error may explain.

Researchers took RNA transcripts and amplified the TCR beta CDR3 regions from them. With the HTBI primer set, the TCR CDR3 went through a first round of RT-PCR. TCRdb processed the multiplex PCR reads anew with MiXCR; each CDR3 protein has one entry. In the table there are tens of thousands of distinct CDR3 sequences, roughly half of which are singletons. Patients having uncontrolled infection, another autoimmune disease, pregnancy or lactation were not included. This clonotype was sampled from a man aged 18 to 30 with Graves' hyperthyroidism. This sequence joins TRBV24-1 and TRBJ2-7, with 8 bases that match TRBD1. The sample consisted of peripheral blood or thyroid tissue (not recorded which). CDR3 protein: CASSDFGTGTYEQYF. The CDR3 bases are TGTGCCAGCAGTGATTTCGGGACAGGCACCTACGAGCAGTACTTC.